This TCR beta chain comes out of a study of T cells in localized non-small cell lung cancer. Note on this clone: Its target is unknown.

TCRdb's table, derived via immunoSEQ multiplex PCR, lists solely in-frame clones and lacks some. This table has around 5,000 clones, 25% to 40% appearing once. The CDR3 loop spans 12 amino acids. V shed 4 bases and J shed 4 bases, with 10 bases lying between them. The germline V gene has CDR1 SQVTM and CDR2 ANQGSEA. Findings of the study overall: Maximal T cell clonality occurred in uninvolved adjacent lung, with tumor ranking below it. Median around 54 top-100 tumor clones were shared with paired adjacent lung. Those with higher blood T cell density had longer overall survival. A single tumor region was sequenced, leaving heterogeneity possible.

The sequencing used lung tumor tissue, collected before any cancer treatment. The chain couples TRBV29-1 to TRBJ1-1, with D possibly matching TRBD1 (5 bases). The clonotype originates from a male donor aged 60 or over with stage III lung adenocarcinoma. This CDR3 is CSVVGDLTEAFF. The CDR3 coding sequence is TGCAGCGTTGTTGGGGACCTCACTGAAGCTTTCTTT.